This is a list of T cell receptor beta chains from one sample in a study of identifying expanded T cells in peripheral blood. The protocol was immunoSEQ multiplex PCR, while the TCRdb copy is restricted to in-frame clones and leaves out a portion. The sample lists approximately 50,000 clones; around 82% were seen once. The sample consisted of blood. These TCRs come from a person aged 18-69 years in good health. CDR3s include the opening cysteine and the closing phenylalanine or tryptophan. Fields, in order: clone size, J gene, V gene, D gene, CDR3 DNA, CDR3 protein. A D gene is named only where the DNA matches it firmly. Clone size is given for some rows only: seen once, a few or many times, or a class if the clone is expanded.

>-|TRBJ1-6|TRBV5-4|-
TGTGCCAGCAGCCAAAACAGGGTTACGAATTCACCCCTCCACTTT
CASSQNRVTNSPLHF
>-|TRBJ2-5|TRBV20-1|-
TGCAGTCCGCAAACCCCCAAGACCCAGTACTTC
CSPQTPKTQYF
>-|TRBJ2-4|TRBV2|TRBD2
TGTGCCAGCAGACCCGGACTAGCGGGGGGTAAGGCCAAAAACATTCAGTACTTC
CASRPGLAGGKAKNIQYF
>-|TRBJ1-1|TRBV21-1|-
TGTGCCAGCAGCAAAGCTACAGGGGGCGAGTTTGTTGAAGCTTTCTTT
CASSKATGGEFVEAFF
>-|TRBJ1-1|TRBV9|-
TGTGCCAGCAGCGATTTAAGGGGCACTGAAGCTTTCTTT
CASSDLRGTEAFF
>-|TRBJ2-3|TRBV6-5|TRBD1
TGTGCCAGCAGTTCGATACCGGGACAGGGTCCAGATACGCAGTATTTT
CASSSIPGQGPDTQYF
>few|TRBJ2-1|TRBV7-2|-
TGTGCCAGCAGCCCTCAATCCAATGAGCAGTTCTTC
CASSPQSNEQFF
>-|TRBJ2-3|TRBV11-2|-
TGTGCCAGCAGCTCACCCCTGCGGGGGCGCACAGATACGCAGTATTTT
CASSSPLRGRTDTQYF
>-|TRBJ2-2|TRBV5-1|TRBD2
TGCGCCAGCAGCTCTAGCGGCAACACCGGGGAGCTGTTTTTT
CASSSSGNTGELFF
>-|TRBJ1-3|TRBV18|TRBD1
TGTGCCAGCTCAACGGACAGGGGAAGCTCTGGAAACACCATATATTTT
CASSTDRGSSGNTIYF
>-|TRBJ2-1|TRBV19|-
TGTGCCAGTAGTATGTCTTCGTTGGGATACAATGAGCAGTTCTTC
CASSMSSLGYNEQFF
>-|TRBJ2-7|TRBV27|-
TGTGCCAGCAGTTTAAAGGGTTCCTACGAGCAGTACTTC
CASSLKGSYEQYF
>-|TRBJ1-3|TRBV30|-
TGTGCCTGGAGTGAAGCGGGGAGGGCTGGAAACACCATATATTTT
CAWSEAGRAGNTIYF
>-|TRBJ1-1|TRBV5-1|-
TGCGCCAGCAGCCCGGCGGGGCGAGAGGCAACTTTCTTT
CASSPAGREATFF
>-|TRBJ2-1|TRBV2|TRBD2
TGTGCCAGCAGTAAGACTAGCGGGAGGGCCCTAAGCTCCTACAATGAGCAGTTCTTC
CASSKTSGRALSSYNEQFF
>-|TRBJ1-1|TRBV4-3|-
TGCGCCAGCAGCCATGGGGTGGCGGGGGCGGGGACTGAAGCTTTCTTT
CASSHGVAGAGTEAFF
>-|TRBJ2-2|TRBV11-2|-
TGTGCCAGCAGCTCTTACTTTGCCGGGGAGCTGTTTTTT
CASSSYFAGELFF
>once|TRBJ1-3|TRBV5-1|-
TGCGCCAGCAGCGGGAGCTCTGGAAACACCATATATTTT
CASSGSSGNTIYF
>-|TRBJ1-2|TRBV7-2|TRBD1
TGTGCCAGCAGCTTATCGACAGGGGGCTATGGCTACACCTTC
CASSLSTGGYGYTF
>-|TRBJ2-2|TRBV5-1|-
TGCGCCAGCAGCTTGGATCCTAGCGCTGGTGGGAACACCGGGGAGCTGTTTTTT
CASSLDPSAGGNTGELFF
>-|TRBJ2-1|TRBV7-9|-
TGTGCCAGCAGCTTAGTTCCCTCGGGACTTGGCGACGTAGGTGAGCAGTTCTTC
CASSLVPSGLGDVGEQFF
>-|TRBJ1-1|TRBV7-5|-
TGTGCCAGAAGCTTTTCGGGACAGGCCTTTGAAGCTTTCTTT
CARSFSGQAFEAFF
>once|TRBJ1-2|TRBV9|-
TGTGCCAGCAGCGCCGGTGGGGTCTATGGCTACACCTTC
CASSAGGVYGYTF
>-|TRBJ2-1|TRBV6-6|-
TGTGCCAGCAGTTACTCAGCTAGGGGCAATGAGCAGTTCTTC
CASSYSARGNEQFF
>-|TRBJ1-2|TRBV5-1|-
TGCGCCAGCAGCTTAGGGACGACAAAGGGCTATGGCTACACCTTC
CASSLGTTKGYGYTF
>-|TRBJ1-1|TRBV7-2|-
TGTGCCAGCAGCTTAATTGTCTCCGGCAGGGCCAACACTGAAGCTTTCTTT
CASSLIVSGRANTEAFF
>few|TRBJ2-3|TRBV19|-
TGTGCCAGTAGTATAAGGAAGTGGGACCGAGGCACAGATACGCAGTATTTT
CASSIRKWDRGTDTQYF
>-|TRBJ2-3|TRBV7-8|-
TGTGCCAGCAGCCCTCGGGGGGCGTCCTACACAGATACGCAGTATTTT
CASSPRGASYTDTQYF
>-|TRBJ2-5|TRBV5-1|TRBD2
TGCGCCAGCAGCTTGGACGCGACTAGCTCGGAGACCCAGTACTTC
CASSLDATSSETQYF
>-|TRBJ1-1|TRBV30|TRBD1
TGTGCCTGGAGTGGATCGGCAGGGGGCAAGGGCACTGAAGCTTTCTTT
CAWSGSAGGKGTEAFF
>-|TRBJ1-5|TRBV21-1|-
TGTGCCAGCAGCATCTGGAATCAGCCCCAGCATTTT
CASSIWNQPQHF
>-|TRBJ1-1|TRBV5-1|TRBD1
TGCGCCAGCAGCTATCGGGACAGGGGAGCCACTGAAGCTTTCTTT
CASSYRDRGATEAFF
>-|TRBJ1-1|TRBV6-1|TRBD1
TGTGCCAGCATCCAGGCAGGGGGCACTGAAGCTTTCTTT
CASIQAGGTEAFF
>-|TRBJ2-2|TRBV4-1|-
TGCGCCAGCAGCCTTGAAGGGCTGGGGAACACCGGGGAGCTGTTTTTT
CASSLEGLGNTGELFF
>-|TRBJ1-2|TRBV30|-
TGTGCCTGGAGTGCGGATGGGCAGCGTTATGGCTACACCTTC
CAWSADGQRYGYTF
>-|TRBJ2-1|TRBV5-1|TRBD2
TGCGCCAGCAGCGGGGGACTAGCGGGGTCTTCCTACAATGAGCAGTTCTTC
CASSGGLAGSSYNEQFF
>-|TRBJ1-6|TRBV11-2|-
TGTGCCAGCAGCTTAGAGTTCTCTAATTCACCCCTCCACTTT
CASSLEFSNSPLHF
>-|TRBJ2-7|TRBV28|TRBD2
TGTGCCAGCAGACTAGCGGGTAGCTCCTACGAGCAGTACTTC
CASRLAGSSYEQYF
>few|TRBJ2-5|TRBV5-8|-
TGTGCCAGCAGCTTGGGCAAGACGTACCAAGAGACCCAGTACTTC
CASSLGKTYQETQYF
>few|TRBJ1-2|TRBV6-1|-
TGTGCCAGCGGAAGGGGCTTGGGTGTGAATGGCTACACCTTC
CASGRGLGVNGYTF
>-|TRBJ2-5|TRBV5-1|TRBD1
TGCGCCAGCAGGTCGGGACAGCTGCAAGAGACCCAGTACTTC
CASRSGQLQETQYF